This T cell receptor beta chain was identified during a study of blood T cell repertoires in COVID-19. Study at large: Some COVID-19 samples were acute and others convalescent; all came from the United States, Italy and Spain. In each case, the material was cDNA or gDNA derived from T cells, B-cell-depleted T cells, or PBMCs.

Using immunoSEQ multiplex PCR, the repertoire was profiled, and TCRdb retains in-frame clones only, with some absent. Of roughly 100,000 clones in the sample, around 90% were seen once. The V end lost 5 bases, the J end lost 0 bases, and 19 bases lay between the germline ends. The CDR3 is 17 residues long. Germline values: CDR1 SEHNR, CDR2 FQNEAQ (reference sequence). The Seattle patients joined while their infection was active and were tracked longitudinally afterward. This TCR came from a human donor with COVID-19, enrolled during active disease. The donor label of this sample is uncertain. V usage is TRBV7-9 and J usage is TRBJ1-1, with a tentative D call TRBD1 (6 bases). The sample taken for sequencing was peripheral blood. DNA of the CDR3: TGTGCCAGCAGCCGTCTCGGGATCACAGGGCTGAACACTGAAGCTTTCTTT. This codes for CASSRLGITGLNTEAFF.